This TCR beta chain is from a study of Graves' ophthalmopathy and Graves' hyperthyroidism. Study overall: Being free of ophthalmopathy for 18 months of follow-up defined stable hyperthyroidism.

This clonotype has ten or more counts. Its antigen is not identified. TCR beta CDR3 regions were amplified from RNA transcripts. Second-round multiplex PCR came after first-round RT-PCR with HTBI primers. TCRdb independently ran MiXCR on the multiplex PCR reads; one entry per CDR3 protein. This sample has around 1.1 million distinct CDR3 sequences, with about two fifths found just once. The study's findings and limits: Thyroid clonotypes that were expanded above 0.001 frequency mostly also appeared in blood.

The authors diagnosed from clinical symptoms, serum thyroxine, TRAb, thyroid ultrasound and orbital computed tomography. This sequence was found in an adult man with Graves' hyperthyroidism. The sequenced material came from peripheral blood or thyroid tissue (not recorded which).

The CDR3 protein is CASSRSRDRVGVSYGYTF. As DNA, the CDR3 is TGCGCCAGCAGCAGAAGTAGGGACAGGGTTGGTGTTAGCTATGGCTACACCTTC. The rearrangement uses TRBV5-1 and TRBJ1-2, with 9 nucleotides matching TRBD1. The germline gives CDR1 SGHRS, CDR2 YFSETQ. This CDR3 has 18 residues. With 4 bases clipped from V and 4 bases from J, the junction kept 17 bases outside the gene matches. The variable domain in full, with the rest retrieved from reference TRBV5-1 and TRBJ1-2, is KAGVTQTPRYLIKTRGQQVTLSCSPISGHRSVSWYQQTPGQGLQFLFEYFSETQRNKGNFPGRFSGRQFSNSRSEMNVSTLELGDSALYLCASSRSRDRVGVSYGYTFGSGTRLTVV.